These 20 T cell receptor beta chains originate from one sample sequenced in a study of blood T cell repertoires in COVID-19. Here immunoSEQ multiplex PCR was the method, and the copy in TCRdb shows in-frame clones only, minus some. The data hold more than 150,000 clones, with roughly nine tenths observed a single time. The sample was peripheral blood. The receptors originated from a man between 40 and 49 years old with acute or convalescent COVID-19.

The V and J genes are TRBV18 and TRBJ2-2; 8 nucleotides match TRBD1. Trimming at V came to 1 base and at J to 5 bases, leaving 6 bases not matched to a gene. This CDR3 contains 16 residues. Germline loops: CDR1 KGHSH, CDR2 LQKENI. The CDR3 region is CASSPRTGSGTGELFF. The CDR3 DNA follows: TGTGCCAGCTCACCACGGACAGGGAGCGGTACCGGGGAGCTGTTTTTT.

V usage is TRBV1 and J usage is TRBJ2-5; the D call TRBD1 from the table was never checked on the DNA. TRBV1 is deemed a pseudogene. The CDR3 extends over 14 amino acids. Written as DNA, the CDR3 is TGCACCAGCAGCCACAGGCAGATCCAAGAGACCCAGTACTTC. This sequence encodes CTSSHRQIQETQYF.

V and J are TRBV30 and TRBJ2-3, with unresolved D. Trimming left V 1 base short and J 2 bases short, with 13 bases between. Germline V gives CDR1 GTSNPN, CDR2 SVGIG (reference sequence). The CDR3 spans 15 residues. CDR3 in amino acids: CAWSAELSPTDTQYF. CDR3 DNA sequence: TGTGCCTGGAGTGCGGAGCTTTCCCCCACAGATACGCAGTATTTT.

The chain combines TRBV9 with TRBJ2-5; D might be TRBD1 (6 bases). CDR3 length: 16 amino acids. The V and J ends lost 0 bases and 1 base respectively, with 13 bases between them. Germline lookup yields CDR1 SGDLS and CDR2 YYNGEE. The CDR3 coding sequence is TGTGCCAGCAGCGTAGTAGGGGCAGGGGTCCAAGAGACCCAGTACTTC. It specifies CASSVVGAGVQETQYF.

The chain uses TRBV10-3 and TRBJ1-6; the D is unclear. Germline V gene sequence: CDR1 ENHRY, CDR2 SYGVKD. CDR3 length equals 14 residues. V was pared by 7 bases and J by 10 bases, with 17 bases between. The CDR3 loop is CAIKLGGPESPLHF. For the CDR3, the DNA is TGTGCCATCAAGTTGGGAGGGCCGGAGTCACCCCTCCACTTT.

With respect to this clone: Different DNA sequences within this sample yield the same CDR3. The gene calls are TRBV7-9 and TRBJ2-3; D is unresolved. The V gene's germline CDR1 is SEHNR and CDR2 FQNEAQ (reference sequence). The CDR3 sequence is 12 residues long. Trimming removed 5 bases from V and 2 bases from J, with 5 bases in between. In DNA, the CDR3 is TGTGCCAGCAGCCCCGTCACAGATACGCAGTATTTT. Translated: CASSPVTDTQYF.

The chain joins TRBV6-6 to TRBJ1-3; D may be TRBD1 (5 bases). Germline V lookup: CDR1 MNHNY, CDR2 SVGAGI (reference sequence). The CDR3 has 15 amino acids. V was cut by 8 bases and J by 2 bases, with 16 bases left in between. CDR3 sequence reads: CASGPTPGAGNTIYF. As DNA, the CDR3 is TGTGCCAGCGGACCAACCCCGGGGGCTGGAAACACCATATATTTT.

The chain recombines TRBV10-3 with TRBJ2-7; 9 bases map to TRBD1. Germline values: CDR1 ENHRY, CDR2 SYGVKD. V gave up 6 bases and J gave up 4 bases; unmatched junction bases: 10. This CDR3 is 15 amino acids long. This chain's CDR3 is CAISSTKGQGYEQYF. The DNA for the CDR3 is TGTGCCATCAGCTCTACAAAGGGACAGGGATACGAGCAGTACTTC.

The rearrangement joins TRBV5-8 to TRBJ2-6; D is ambiguous. The CDR3 runs to 17 residues. With 0 bases removed from V and 3 bases from J, the gap between germline ends came to 13 bases. Germline assignment: CDR1 SGHTS and CDR2 YDEGEE. CDR3: CASSLARWSGGANVLTF. The CDR3 DNA follows: TGTGCCAGCAGCTTGGCCAGGTGGTCCGGTGGGGCCAACGTCCTGACTTTC.

The V and J genes are TRBV7-9 and TRBJ1-5, with D tentatively TRBD1 (6 bases). Germline V lookup: CDR1 SEHNR, CDR2 FQNEAQ (reference sequence). V was cut by 4 bases and J by 6 bases, with 13 bases left in between. The CDR3 has 14 amino acids. CDR3 nucleotides: TGTGCCAGCAGCTCTACAGGGAGAGGTCAGCCCCAGCATTTT. It specifies CASSSTGRGQPQHF.

V gene TRBV7-6 combines with J gene TRBJ2-7; 11 bases are a match to TRBD1. Unmatched junction bases numbered 5, after V lost 3 bases and J lost 7 bases. There are 14 residues in the CDR3. The germline CDR1 and CDR2 sequences are SGHVS and FNYEAQ. This CDR3 is CASSFGQGASEQYF. CDR3 nucleotides: TGTGCCAGCAGCTTTGGACAGGGGGCGAGTGAGCAGTACTTC.

This chain joins TRBV5-1 and TRBJ1-6; 12 bases agree with TRBD1. Germline values: CDR1 SGHRS, CDR2 YFSETQ. The CDR3 length is 17 residues. V lost 4 bases and J lost 6; bases outside the gene matches: 8. The CDR3 nucleotides are TGCGCCAGCAGCGTCGGGACAGGGGGCGTTCCTAATTCACCCCTCCACTTT. Its protein is CASSVGTGGVPNSPLHF. The full variable domain, in which reference TRBV5-1 and TRBJ1-6 provide the parts outside the CDR3, is KAGVTQTPRYLIKTRGQQVTLSCSPISGHRSVSWYQQTPGQGLQFLFEYFSETQRNKGNFPGRFSGRQFSNSRSEMNVSTLELGDSALYLCASSVGTGGVPNSPLHFGNGTRLTVT.

The sample holds one count of this clone. For the CDR3, the DNA is TGTGCCAGCACCCGGGGGTCCGGGGAGCTGTTTTTT. This gives the protein CASTRGSGELFF. The genes are TRBV6-5 and TRBJ2-2; the D gene is possibly TRBD2 (6 bases). This CDR3 has 12 amino acids. The germline V and J ends were trimmed by 7 bases and 6 bases, with 9 bases remaining between them. Germline V lookup: CDR1 MNHEY, CDR2 SVGAGI.

V usage is TRBV12-3 or TRBV12-4 and J usage is TRBJ2-5; D possibly corresponds to TRBD1 (6 bases). The CDR3 length is 12 residues. Trimming pared 8 bases from V and 5 bases from J, leaving 12 bases between. The CDR3 DNA is TGTGCCAGCGGGGGCCCGGGGGAGACCCAGTACTTC. Translating gives CASGGPGETQYF.

V is TRBV7-6 and J is TRBJ1-6; D remains ambiguous. The CDR3 has 12 amino acids. CDR1 is SGHVS, CDR2 FNYEAQ, per germline. V was cut by 5 bases and J by 7 bases, with 6 bases left in between. The chain's CDR3 is CASSGDNSPLHF. The DNA of the CDR3 is TGTGCCAGCAGCGGAGACAATTCACCCCTCCACTTT.

The chain uses TRBV7-3 and TRBJ2-3; 7 nucleotides line up with TRBD2. V was pared by 2 bases and J by 7 bases, with 12 bases of the junction left unmatched. Germline V lookup: CDR1 SGHTA, CDR2 FQGTGA. This CDR3 has 16 residues. Here the CDR3 reads CASSLGLAGGVNTQYF. As DNA, the CDR3 is TGTGCCAGCAGCTTAGGGTTAGCGGGTGGGGTGAATACGCAGTATTTT. The full variable domain, its missing parts supplied by reference TRBV7-3 and TRBJ2-3, is GAGVSQTPSNKVTEKGKYVELRCDPISGHTALYWYRQSLGQGPEFLIYFQGTGAADDSGLPNDRFFAVRPEGSVSTLKIQRTERGDSAVYLCASSLGLAGGVNTQYFGPGTRLTVL.

The chain recombines TRBV15 with TRBJ2-1; 10 bases are a match to TRBD2. This CDR3 comprises 17 residues. V was pared by 2 bases and J by 9 bases, with 13 bases of the junction left unmatched. CDR1 and CDR2 (germline): LNHNV, YYDKDF (reference sequence). CDR3 sequence reads: CATSRRGGPGLAIEQFF. The CDR3 nucleotides are TGTGCCACCAGCAGACGAGGGGGCCCGGGACTAGCGATTGAGCAGTTCTTC. Variable domain in full (rest from reference TRBV15 and TRBJ2-1): DAMVIQNPRYQVTQFGKPVTLSCSQTLNHNVMYWYQQKSSQAPKLLFHYYDKDFNNEADTPDNFQSRRPNTSFCFLDIRSPGLGDTAMYLCATSRRGGPGLAIEQFFGPGTRLTVL.

This clone was recorded once. The rearrangement uses TRBV5-7 and TRBJ1-5; 11 bases line up with TRBD1. TRBV5-7 qualifies as an ORF whose function is uncertain. Losses at the gene ends were 4 bases for V and 6 bases for J; bases not matched to a gene: 12. This CDR3 is 17 amino acids long. This CDR3 reads CASSGRDRGQGAQPQHF. The CDR3 DNA reads TGTGCCAGCAGCGGGCGGGATCGAGGACAGGGGGCTCAGCCCCAGCATTTT.

This clone is medium-sized within its sample. The genes are TRBV4-2 and TRBJ2-7; D may be TRBD2 (6 bases). Germline CDR1 and CDR2: LGHNA and YNFKEQ. Trimming shortened V by 0 bases and J by 4 bases, and 13 bases separated the two germline ends. The CDR3 contains 15 residues. Here the CDR3 DNA reads TGTGCCAGCAGCCAAGAACAGGCCGGGGGTTACGAGCAGTACTTC. Translation: CASSQEQAGGYEQYF.

The chain links TRBV12-3 or TRBV12-4 to TRBJ1-4; D is possibly TRBD1 (6 bases). The CDR3 covers 12 residues. The V end lost 7 bases, the J end lost 8 bases, and 11 bases lay between the germline ends. The CDR3 nucleotides read TGTGCCAGCACCCTTAGGGGGGAAAAACTGTTTTTT. Its protein is CASTLRGEKLFF.